This T cell receptor (beta chain) stems from a study of shared clonotypes between healthy human individuals. Looking at the study overall: Donors had three CD4 naive, three CD4 memory, two CD8 naive and one CD8 memory plate apiece.

Terminally differentiated effector memory CD45RA+ cells were excluded from the naive CD8 cells, which were CD45RO-negative and positively selected for CCR7. Study-level points and caveats: Against clonotypes common to all four donors, non-shared ones had lower generation probabilities. In this cohort, only blood was sampled, and tissue repertoires likely differ.

Concerning this clone: Its antigen is not identified.

The CDR3 covers 15 residues. The germline V gene encodes CDR1 MNHGY and CDR2 SVAAGI. V lost 6 bases to trimming and J lost 9 bases; unmatched junction nucleotides: 6. Original processing methods: Filtering was not the same, since immunoSEQ gave junction-only sequences without quality scores. Assay used: immunoSEQ multiplex PCR; TCRdb lists only in-frame clones, some missing. Clone size and the V and J calls come from that table; the DNA yielded D and trimming. The sample lists 1.5 million to 2.5 million clones; roughly 95% were seen once. V gene TRBV6-9 combines with J gene TRBJ2-1; 15 nucleotides line up with TRBD2. The clonotype originates from a man between 18 and 29 years old in good health. Sequenced material: naive CD8+ T cells sorted from blood. The CDR3 is CASRKGLAGGGEQFF. Here the CDR3 DNA reads TGTGCCAGCAGGAAGGGACTAGCGGGGGGAGGTGAGCAGTTCTTC.